These 24 T cell receptor beta chains originate from one sample sequenced in a study of patients and donors after allogeneic stem cell transplantation. TCRdb re-analysed the RT-PCR reads in MiXCR, keeping a single row per CDR3 protein. The sample shows about 960,000 distinct CDR3 sequences, around 17% of them seen only once. Sequenced material: blood, either unsorted or a sorted T cell fraction (not recorded which). All receptors derive from a human donor who was either an allogeneic HSCT recipient or a stem cell or donor lymphocyte infusion donor (not recorded which). It is not recorded whose cells these are; they may come from a transplant donor.

In its sample, this clonotype was seen a few times. The rearrangement joins TRBV5-1 to TRBJ2-1; tentative D call: TRBD2 (5 bases). CDR1 is SGHRS and CDR2 is YFSETQ in the germline V gene. Trimming left V 1 base short and J 2 bases short, with 16 bases between. The CDR3 consists of 17 residues. The CDR3 nucleotides are TGCGCCAGCAGCTTGTACAGTCCGGGATGGACCTACAATGAGCAGTTCTTC. This codes for CASSLYSPGWTYNEQFF. The full variable domain, in which reference TRBV5-1 and TRBJ2-1 provide the parts outside the CDR3, is KAGVTQTPRYLIKTRGQQVTLSCSPISGHRSVSWYQQTPGQGLQFLFEYFSETQRNKGNFPGRFSGRQFSNSRSEMNVSTLELGDSALYLCASSLYSPGWTYNEQFFGPGTRLTVL.

The gene calls are TRBV10-3 and TRBJ1-5; D perhaps matches TRBD1 (5 bases). Per the germline V gene, CDR1 is ENHRY and CDR2 is SYGVKD. V lost 4 bases, J lost 6 bases, and 13 bases lay in between. The CDR3 runs to 14 residues. The CDR3 DNA sequence: TGTGCCATCAGTGTGGGCAGGGTCGGTCAGCCCCAGCATTTT. Amino acids: CAISVGRVGQPQHF.

This sequence joins TRBV6-5 and TRBJ1-1; a weak D match, TRBD1 (6 bases). Germline loops: CDR1 MNHEY, CDR2 SVGAGI. There are 14 residues in the CDR3. Trimming removed 3 bases from V and 4 bases from J, with 12 bases in between. Written as DNA, the CDR3 is TGTGCCAGCAGTTATGAACAGGGTGGCACTGAAGCTTTCTTT. This sequence encodes CASSYEQGGTEAFF.

The table lists this clonotype with a few counts. This chain joins TRBV10-3 and TRBJ2-3, with a weak D call TRBD2 (6 bases). The CDR3 is made up of 14 amino acids. Germline V gene sequence: CDR1 ENHRY, CDR2 SYGVKD. Trimming took 4 bases from V and 0 from J, leaving 8 bases between them. CDR3 in amino acids: CAISGTSSTDTQYF. The CDR3 bases are TGTGCCATCAGTGGAACTAGCAGCACAGATACGCAGTATTTT.

The chain links TRBV27 to TRBJ1-5; 7 bases fit TRBD1. Per germline, CDR1 MNHEY and CDR2 SMNVEV (reference sequence). This CDR3 region has 16 residues. V shed 2 bases and J 3 bases; nucleotides not matched to a gene: 7. CDR3 in amino acids: CASSLTGERNNQPQHF. The CDR3, as DNA: TGTGCCAGCAGTTTAACAGGGGAGAGGAACAATCAGCCCCAGCATTTT.

This clonotype was seen only a few times. At one end the junction does not follow the germline gene, possibly because of a read error. The CDR3 is CASREGRASYEQYF. CDR3 DNA sequence: TGTGCCAGCAGAGAAGGCAGGGCCTCCTACGAGCAGTACTTC. The gene calls are TRBV2 and TRBJ2-7, with D possibly TRBD1 on 5 matching bases. The CDR3 totals 14 residues. Germline CDR1 and CDR2: SNHLY and FYNNEI.

The chain joins TRBV29-1 to TRBJ1-2, with 7 bases lining up with TRBD1. The CDR3 runs 13 residues. Losses at the gene ends were 0 bases for V and 11 bases for J; bases not matched to a gene: 9. Germline CDR1 and CDR2: SQVTM and ANQGSEA. The CDR3 loop is CSVEDSGGGGYTF. Here the CDR3 DNA reads TGCAGCGTTGAAGATTCAGGGGGGGGCGGATACACCTTC. The variable domain in full, with the rest retrieved from reference TRBV29-1 and TRBJ1-2, is SAVISQKPSRDICQRGTSLTIQCQVDSQVTMMFWYRQQPGQSLTLIATANQGSEATYESGFVIDKFPISRPNLTFSTLTVSNMSPEDSSIYLCSVEDSGGGGYTFGSGTRLTVV.

J is TRBJ2-2 and V is TRBV12-3 or TRBV12-4; D gene uncertain. The CDR3 contains 16 residues. Trimming removed 6 bases at V and 0 bases at J, with 14 bases between. Here the CDR3 DNA reads TGTGCCAGCAGACCTTTCGGTGGGCCGAACACCGGGGAGCTGTTTTTT. It codes for CASRPFGGPNTGELFF.

The chain uses TRBV4-1 and TRBJ1-2; D gene ambiguous. The CDR3 length is 16 residues. Trimming removed 2 bases at V and 3 bases at J, with 16 bases between. CDR1 and CDR2 (germline): MGHRA, YSYEKL. In nucleotides, the CDR3 is TGCGCCAGCAGCCAAATCCTTCGGGGTCCCTACTATGGCTACACCTTC. It specifies CASSQILRGPYYGYTF.

The chain recombines TRBV24-1 with TRBJ2-7; D tentatively reads TRBD1 or TRBD2 (5 bases each). Germline CDR1 KGHDR, CDR2 SFDVKD. The V end lost 3 bases, the J end lost 7 bases, and 9 bases lay between the germline ends. The CDR3 is made up of 12 amino acids. This CDR3 reads CATSDGTGEQYF. The CDR3 coding sequence is TGTGCCACCAGTGATGGGACGGGAGAGCAGTACTTC.

The chain recombines TRBV10-3 with TRBJ1-1, with TRBD1 matching 9 bases. Losses at the gene ends were 3 bases for V and 6 bases for J; bases not matched to a gene: 5. The germline CDR1 and CDR2 sequences are ENHRY and SYGVKD. This CDR3 comprises 14 residues. The CDR3 bases are TGTGCCATCAGTGACCCGGACAGGGGCCCTGAAGCTTTCTTT. Protein: CAISDPDRGPEAFF.

The rearrangement links TRBV7-3 to TRBJ2-3; D is unclear. There are 14 residues in the CDR3. Trimming took off 5 bases at V and 1 base at J, with 10 bases between the two ends. Germline assignment: CDR1 SGHTA and CDR2 FQGTGA. CDR3: CASSVTGRTDTQYF. CDR3 nucleotide sequence: TGTGCCAGCAGCGTTACCGGCCGCACAGATACGCAGTATTTT.

This clonotype was seen ten or more times. CDR3 residues: CASSSGSLYNEQFF. The CDR3 region has the DNA TGTGCCAGCAGTTCGGGCTCCCTGTACAATGAGCAGTTCTTC. This chain joins TRBV27 and TRBJ2-1; D is ambiguous. The CDR3 has 14 residues. Trimming cost V 4 bases and J 4 bases, with 11 bases left between them. Looked up from germline, CDR1 is MNHEY and CDR2 is SMNVEV (reference sequence).

This clonotype was counted a single time. The chain combines TRBV7-9 with TRBJ2-5; a weak D match, TRBD2 (6 bases). CDR3 length equals 16 residues. The V gene lost 1 base and the J gene lost 4 bases, with 16 bases spanning the gap. Germline assignment: CDR1 SEHNR and CDR2 FQNEAQ (reference sequence). The CDR3 loop reads CASSLGLSGARETQYF. The CDR3 DNA reads as TGTGCCAGCAGCTTAGGTCTTTCGGGAGCGAGAGAGACCCAGTACTTC.

The V gene is TRBV7-9, the J gene TRBJ2-7, with D unclear. Per germline, CDR1 SEHNR and CDR2 FQNEAQ (reference sequence). The CDR3 length is 15 residues. Trimming left V 6 bases short and J 6 bases short, with 21 bases between. This CDR3 reads CASRTWADMVGEQYF. The DNA for the CDR3 is TGTGCCAGCAGAACATGGGCAGATATGGTTGGCGAGCAGTACTTC. Based on the CDR3 plus reference TRBV7-9 and TRBJ2-7, the full variable domain is DTGVSQNPRHKITKRGQNVTFRCDPISEHNRLYWYRQTLGQGPEFLTYFQNEAQLEKSRLLSDRFSAERPKGSFSTLEIQRTEQGDSAMYLCASRTWADMVGEQYFGPGTRLTVT.

The J gene is TRBJ1-1, the V gene TRBV2; D is unresolved. Trimming stripped 6 bases from V and 2 bases from J, with 19 bases between. The germline V gene encodes CDR1 SNHLY and CDR2 FYNNEI. This CDR3 is built from 16 residues. The CDR3 spells CASRDSREDGNTEAFF. The CDR3 region has the DNA TGTGCCAGCAGGGATAGCCGGGAGGATGGAAACACTGAAGCTTTCTTT.

The rearrangement uses TRBV10-3 and TRBJ2-1; 14 positions agree with TRBD2. Trimming at V came to 8 bases and at J to 0 bases, leaving 12 bases not matched to a gene. Germline V lookup: CDR1 ENHRY, CDR2 SYGVKD. CDR3 length: 19 residues. The CDR3 is CAIGKTSGGASSSYNEQFF. The CDR3 DNA sequence: TGTGCCATCGGCAAGACTAGCGGGGGGGCATCAAGCTCCTACAATGAGCAGTTCTTC.

The chain links TRBV29-1 to TRBJ2-7; D is possibly TRBD2 (5 bases). CDR1 and CDR2 from the germline V gene are SQVTM and ANQGSEA. The V end lost 5 bases, the J end lost 3 bases, and 11 bases lay between the germline ends. The CDR3 contains 12 residues. CDR3 in amino acids: CSVRTGFYEQYF. CDR3 nucleotides: TGCAGCGTTCGGACGGGATTCTACGAGCAGTACTTC.

This clonotype was picked up a small number of times. J is TRBJ2-1 and V is TRBV5-1; 16 bases map to TRBD2. The CDR3 is 19 residues long. Germline assignment: CDR1 SGHRS and CDR2 YFSETQ. With 4 bases clipped from V and 5 bases from J, the junction kept 12 bases outside the gene matches. CDR3 residues: CASSRSTGTSGGAHNEQFF. CDR3 nucleotide sequence: TGCGCCAGCAGCCGATCAACCGGGACTAGCGGGGGGGCCCACAATGAGCAGTTCTTC.

This clonotype was found once. The chain recombines TRBV7-9 with TRBJ2-1, with TRBD2 matching over 7 bases. V lost 7 bases to trimming and J lost 7 bases; unmatched junction nucleotides: 13. CDR1 is SEHNR and CDR2 is FQNEAQ in the germline V gene (reference sequence). This CDR3 has 15 residues. The CDR3 sequence is CASIGAGAPLNEQFF. DNA of the CDR3: TGTGCCAGCATTGGCGCGGGAGCACCCCTGAATGAGCAGTTCTTC.

V usage is TRBV5-6 and J usage is TRBJ1-2; possible D gene TRBD1, 5 bases. V lost 3 bases to trimming and J lost 8 bases, with 11 bases between them. Germline V gene data show CDR1 as SGHDT and CDR2 as YYEEEE. The CDR3 extends over 12 amino acids. The chain's CDR3 is CASSWSKGGYTF. The DNA for the CDR3 is TGTGCCAGCAGCTGGTCGAAGGGGGGCTACACCTTC.

The chain links TRBV5-1 to TRBJ2-2; TRBD1 matches at 9 bases. Germline lookup yields CDR1 SGHRS and CDR2 YFSETQ. This CDR3 spans 15 amino acids. V lost 0 bases to trimming and J lost 7 bases; unmatched junction nucleotides: 4. The CDR3 nucleotides are TGCGCCAGCAGCTTGGAGGGACAGGGCGGCGGGGAGCTGTTTTTT. It translates to CASSLEGQGGGELFF. The full variable domain, its missing parts supplied by reference TRBV5-1 and TRBJ2-2, is KAGVTQTPRYLIKTRGQQVTLSCSPISGHRSVSWYQQTPGQGLQFLFEYFSETQRNKGNFPGRFSGRQFSNSRSEMNVSTLELGDSALYLCASSLEGQGGGELFFGEGSRLTVL.

This clonotype came up many times. The J gene is TRBJ1-6, the V gene TRBV12-3 or TRBV12-4; D gene uncertain. V dropped 3 bases and J dropped 9 bases, with 9 bases sitting between them. The CDR3 covers 13 residues. The CDR3 here is CASSFREISPLHF. In nucleotides, the CDR3 is TGTGCCAGCAGTTTCCGTGAAATTTCACCCCTCCACTTT.

There are a few counts of this clonotype. The rearrangement joins TRBV15 to TRBJ2-3, with 10 bases aligning to TRBD2. CDR3 length: 16 residues. Germline V gene sequence: CDR1 LNHNV, CDR2 YYDKDF (reference sequence). V trimming: 2 bases; J trimming: 0 bases; junction bases outside the gene matches: 2. This CDR3 is CATSRLSGGSTDTQYF. In nucleotides, the CDR3 is TGTGCCACCAGCAGACTTAGCGGGGGGAGCACAGATACGCAGTATTTT.